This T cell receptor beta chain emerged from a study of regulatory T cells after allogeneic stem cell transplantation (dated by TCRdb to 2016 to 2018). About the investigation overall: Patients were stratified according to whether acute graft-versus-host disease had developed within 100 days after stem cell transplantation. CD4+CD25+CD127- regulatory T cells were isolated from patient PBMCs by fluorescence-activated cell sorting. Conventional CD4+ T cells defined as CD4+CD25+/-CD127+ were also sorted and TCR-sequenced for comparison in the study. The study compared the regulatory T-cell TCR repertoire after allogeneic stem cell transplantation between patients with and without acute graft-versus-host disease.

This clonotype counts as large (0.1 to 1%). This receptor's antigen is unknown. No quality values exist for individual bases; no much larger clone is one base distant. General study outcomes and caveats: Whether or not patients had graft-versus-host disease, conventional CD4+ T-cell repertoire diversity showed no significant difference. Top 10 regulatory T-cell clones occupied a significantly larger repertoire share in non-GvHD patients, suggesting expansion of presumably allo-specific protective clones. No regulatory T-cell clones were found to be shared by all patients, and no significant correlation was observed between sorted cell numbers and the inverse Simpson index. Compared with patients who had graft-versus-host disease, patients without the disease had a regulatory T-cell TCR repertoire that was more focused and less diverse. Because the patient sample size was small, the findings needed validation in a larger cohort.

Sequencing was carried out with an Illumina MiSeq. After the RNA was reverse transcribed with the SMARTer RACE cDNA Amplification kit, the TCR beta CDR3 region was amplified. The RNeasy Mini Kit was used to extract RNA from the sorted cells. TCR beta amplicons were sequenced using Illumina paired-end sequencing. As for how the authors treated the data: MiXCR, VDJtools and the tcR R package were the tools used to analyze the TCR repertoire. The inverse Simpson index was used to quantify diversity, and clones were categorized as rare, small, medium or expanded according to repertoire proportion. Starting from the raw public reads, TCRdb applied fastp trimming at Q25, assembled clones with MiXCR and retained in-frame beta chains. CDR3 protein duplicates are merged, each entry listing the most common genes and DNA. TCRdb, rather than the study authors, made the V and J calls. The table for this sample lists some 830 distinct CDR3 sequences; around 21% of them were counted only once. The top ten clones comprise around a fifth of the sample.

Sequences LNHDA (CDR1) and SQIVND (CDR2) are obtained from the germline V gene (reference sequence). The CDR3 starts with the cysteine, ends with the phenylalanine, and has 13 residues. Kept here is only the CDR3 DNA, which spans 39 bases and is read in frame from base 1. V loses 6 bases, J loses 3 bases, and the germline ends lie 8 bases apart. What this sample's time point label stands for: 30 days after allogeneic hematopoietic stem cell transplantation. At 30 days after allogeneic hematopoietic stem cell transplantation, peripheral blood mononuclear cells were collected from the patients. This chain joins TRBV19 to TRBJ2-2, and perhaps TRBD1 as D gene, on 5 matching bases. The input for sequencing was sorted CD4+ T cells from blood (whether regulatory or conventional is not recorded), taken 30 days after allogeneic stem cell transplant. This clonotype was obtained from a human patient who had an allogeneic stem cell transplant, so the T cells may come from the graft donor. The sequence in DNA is TGTGCCAGTAGCTACAGGTACACCGGGGAGCTGTTTTTT. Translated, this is CASSYRYTGELFF.